This T cell receptor beta chain was identified during a study of T cell repertoires in cytomegalovirus infection. At the level of the study: Shared public TCR beta signatures pointed to both CMV infection and a matching HLA type. Study outcomes and limitations: The response measured ex vivo was dominated by TCR beta clonotypes (HLA-C-restricted and CMV-specific).

With 2 bases clipped from V and 0 bases from J, the junction kept 15 bases outside the gene matches. Germline CDR1 SGHVS, CDR2 FNYEAQ. The CDR3 totals 20 residues. This clonotype was counted ten times or more. Antigen unknown. TCRdb re-analysed the reads in MiXCR, keeping a single row per CDR3 protein. This sample has hundreds of thousands of distinct CDR3 sequences, with 20% to 25% found just once. The chain employs TRBV7-6 and TRBJ2-1; 8 bases match TRBD2. The sequence came from a human donor in good health (CMV status not recorded). Some clones in this sample may be carry-over from other donors' samples. The sample comprised CD8+ T cells from PBMCs. The DNA for the CDR3 is TGTGCCAGCAGCTTAATAGGACTAGCTCCCGTTAAAAGCTCCTACAATGAGCAGTTCTTC. Amino acids: CASSLIGLAPVKSSYNEQFF.